The clone carrying this T cell receptor (beta chain) has more than one count but fewer than ten. Its antigen is not known. Data came from immunoSEQ multiplex PCR; TCRdb stores just in-frame clones and leaves some out. The data contain 1,400 or so clones, around 28% of them seen just once; the ten biggest clones take up around 15%. This record comes from a study of T cells in localized non-small cell lung cancer. Study-level findings and limits: Uninvolved adjacent lung, not tumor, had the highest T cell clonality. Owing to sequencing of a solitary tumor region, heterogeneity cannot be discounted. Appearances in adjacent lung were noted for a median approximately 52 of the top 100 tumor clones. Longer overall survival accompanied higher blood T cell density.

The germline V and J ends were trimmed by 1 base and 1 base, with 8 bases remaining between them. This CDR3 contains 16 residues. Germline V lookup: CDR1 MNHGY, CDR2 SAAAGT. This sequence was found in a man between 35 and 75 years old with stage III squamous cell lung carcinoma. The chain couples TRBV6-8 to TRBJ2-6; D may match TRBD1 or TRBD2 (5 bases each). The specimen was normal lung tissue next to the tumor, collected before any cancer treatment. CDR3 bases: TGTGCCAGCAGTTACTTTGGGGGTTCTGGGGCCAACGTCCTGACTTTC. It specifies CASSYFGGSGANVLTF.